The present TCR beta chain was sequenced within a study of T cells in Graves' hyperthyroidism and ophthalmopathy. The PBMCs were taken from roughly 9.3 ml of fresh peripheral blood. This CDR3 has 23 residues. Trimming removed 5 bases from V and 2 bases from J; junction bases left unmatched: 22. Germline CDR1 SGHTA, CDR2 FQGTGA. Researchers took RNA transcripts and amplified the TCR beta CDR3 regions from them. RT-PCR in the first round (using the HTBI primer set) targeted the TCR CDR3. TCRdb redid the calling of the multiplex PCR reads with MiXCR, one entry per CDR3 protein. Of around 700,000 distinct CDR3 sequences listed, over 35% are singletons.

The chain carries TRBV7-3 and TRBJ2-6; 12 positions agree with TRBD1. The sequencing input was blood. The sequence was obtained from a woman aged 40 to 50 with Graves' hyperthyroidism. Here the CDR3 reads CASSPIPGQGAPRDRAGANVLTF. CDR3 coding DNA: TGTGCCAGCAGCCCCATCCCGGGACAGGGGGCGCCAAGGGACCGGGCTGGGGCCAACGTCCTGACTTTC.